This TCR beta chain is drawn from a study of neurological immune-mediated disorders. Whole-study results and caveats: Among expanded clones, no CDR3 amino acid sequences were shared across subjects, a pattern suggesting private repertoires in all groups.

A 10-nucleotide random UMI tagged transcripts in template-switch 5'RACE cDNA synthesis. Whenever a sequencing run was performed, it yielded over 190 million TCR-beta sequences from 15-18 subjects. In TCRdb, the 5' RACE reads were re-called with MiXCR into one record per CDR3 protein. This table holds fewer than 45,000 distinct CDR3 sequences, about 7% found once. CDR3 length: 15 amino acids. The germline V gene has CDR1 MDHEN and CDR2 SYDVKM. Trimming took off 5 bases at V and 5 bases at J, with 18 bases between the two ends. Comment on this clonotype: Its target is not known.

The clonotype was recovered from a woman in her thirties or forties in good health. The chain carries TRBV28 and TRBJ2-5; D might be TRBD1 (8 bases). Sequenced input: PBMCs. Written as DNA, the CDR3 is TGTGCCAGCAGTACCCCGGACAGGGACTATGAGACCCAGTACTTC. Protein sequence: CASSTPDRDYETQYF.